These 2 T cell receptor beta chains were all obtained from the same sample, sequenced in a study of cytomegalovirus exposure and HLA in healthy donors. PCR involved 60 Vbeta and 13 Jbeta primers. The repertoire was sequenced with immunoSEQ multiplex PCR; TCRdb's copy has only in-frame clones and lacks some. The table shows roughly 150,000 clones, with around 80% occurring only once. The source material was PBMCs. The receptor source for this set is a man between 18 and 29 years old in good health and CMV-seropositive.

This chain links TRBV6-1 with TRBJ2-7; no reliable D call. Germline V gives CDR1 MNHNS, CDR2 SASEGT. The V and J ends lost 6 bases and 3 bases respectively, with 6 bases between them. The CDR3 covers 11 residues. Written as DNA, the CDR3 is TGTGCCAGCAGAGACAACTACGAGCAGTACTTC. Translated, it gives CASRDNYEQYF.

The chain is built from TRBV28 and TRBJ2-7, with D perhaps TRBD1 (6 bases). Germline V gene lookup returns CDR1 MDHEN and CDR2 SYDVKM. Trimming stripped 3 bases from V and 3 bases from J, with 15 bases between. The CDR3 is 15 amino acids. In DNA, the CDR3 is TGTGCCAGCAGTTTGCTCAGGGGTGCAGTCTACGAGCAGTACTTC. Translation: CASSLLRGAVYEQYF.